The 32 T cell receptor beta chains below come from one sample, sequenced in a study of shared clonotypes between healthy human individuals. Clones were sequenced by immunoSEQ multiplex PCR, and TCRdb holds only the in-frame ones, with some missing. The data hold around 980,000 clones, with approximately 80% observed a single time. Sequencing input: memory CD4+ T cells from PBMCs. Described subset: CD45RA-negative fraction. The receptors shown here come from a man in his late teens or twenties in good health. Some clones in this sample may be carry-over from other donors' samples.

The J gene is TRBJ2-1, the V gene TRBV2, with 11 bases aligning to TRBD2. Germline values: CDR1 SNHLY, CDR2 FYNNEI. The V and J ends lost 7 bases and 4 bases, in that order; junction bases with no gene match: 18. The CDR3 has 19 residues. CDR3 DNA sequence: TGTGCCAGCACCTACTCGGGACAACCGGGACTAGCGGATTACAATGAGCAGTTCTTC. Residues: CASTYSGQPGLADYNEQFF.

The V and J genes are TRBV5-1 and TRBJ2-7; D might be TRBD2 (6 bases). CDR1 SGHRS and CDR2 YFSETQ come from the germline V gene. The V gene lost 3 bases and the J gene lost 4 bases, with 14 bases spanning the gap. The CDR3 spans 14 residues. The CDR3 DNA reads TGCGCCAGCAGCTCCTCAGCGGGTACTTACGAGCAGTACTTC. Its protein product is CASSSSAGTYEQYF.

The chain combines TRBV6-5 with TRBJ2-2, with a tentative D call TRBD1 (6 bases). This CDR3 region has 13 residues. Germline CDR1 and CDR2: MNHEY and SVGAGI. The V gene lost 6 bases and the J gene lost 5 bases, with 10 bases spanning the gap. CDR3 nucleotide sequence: TGTGCCAGCAGGTCAGGGGTAACCGGGGAGCTGTTTTTT. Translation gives CASRSGVTGELFF.

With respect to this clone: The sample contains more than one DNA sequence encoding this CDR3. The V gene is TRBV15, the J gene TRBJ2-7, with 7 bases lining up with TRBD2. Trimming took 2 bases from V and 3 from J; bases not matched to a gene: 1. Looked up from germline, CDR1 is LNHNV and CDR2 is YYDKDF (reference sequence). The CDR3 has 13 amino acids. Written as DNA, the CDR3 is TGTGCCACCAGCAGACCGGGGGGCTACGAGCAGTACTTC. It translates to CATSRPGGYEQYF.

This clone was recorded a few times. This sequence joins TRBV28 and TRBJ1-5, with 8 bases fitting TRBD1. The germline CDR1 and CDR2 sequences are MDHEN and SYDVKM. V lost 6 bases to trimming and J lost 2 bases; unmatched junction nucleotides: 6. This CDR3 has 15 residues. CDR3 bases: TGTGCCAGCAGACTTGCGGGACAGGGCAATCAGCCCCAGCATTTT. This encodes CASRLAGQGNQPQHF.

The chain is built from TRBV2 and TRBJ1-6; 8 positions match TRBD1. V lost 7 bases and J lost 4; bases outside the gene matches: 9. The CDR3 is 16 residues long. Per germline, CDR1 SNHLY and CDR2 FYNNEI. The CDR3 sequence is CASNSRQGRYNSPLHF. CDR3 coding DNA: TGTGCCAGCAACAGCCGACAGGGGAGGTATAATTCACCCCTCCACTTT.

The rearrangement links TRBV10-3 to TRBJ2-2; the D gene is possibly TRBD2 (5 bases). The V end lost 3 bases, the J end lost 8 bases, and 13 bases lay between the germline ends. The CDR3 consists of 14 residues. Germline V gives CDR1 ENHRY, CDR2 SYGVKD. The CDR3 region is CAISDRLASGELFF. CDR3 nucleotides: TGTGCCATCAGTGATCGTCTAGCTAGTGGGGAGCTGTTTTTT.

CDR3 DNA: TGCAGCGTTGAAGGTAACAATGAGCAGTTCTTC. This encodes CSVEGNNEQFF. The chain links TRBV29-1 to TRBJ2-1; D not resolved. The CDR3 sequence is 11 residues long. V was cut by 1 base and J by 5 bases, with 3 bases left in between. Germline CDR1 and CDR2: SQVTM and ANQGSEA.

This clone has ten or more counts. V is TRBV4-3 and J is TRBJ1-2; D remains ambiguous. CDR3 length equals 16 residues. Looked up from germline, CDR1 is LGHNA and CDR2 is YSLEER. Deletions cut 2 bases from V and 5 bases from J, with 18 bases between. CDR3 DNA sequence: TGCGCCAGCAGCCAACGCGGCCAGGCCCCTGGATATGGCTACACCTTC. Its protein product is CASSQRGQAPGYGYTF.

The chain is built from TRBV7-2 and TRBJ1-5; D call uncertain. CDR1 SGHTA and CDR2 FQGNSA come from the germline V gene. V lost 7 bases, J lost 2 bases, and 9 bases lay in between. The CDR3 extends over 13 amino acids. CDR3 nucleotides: TGTGCCAGCAACAATTTCGGCAATCAGCCCCAGCATTTT. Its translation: CASNNFGNQPQHF.

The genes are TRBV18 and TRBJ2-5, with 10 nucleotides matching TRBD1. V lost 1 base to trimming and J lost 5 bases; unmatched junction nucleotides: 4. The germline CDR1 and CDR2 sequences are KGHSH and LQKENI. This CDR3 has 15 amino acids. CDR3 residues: CASSPRTGGVETQYF. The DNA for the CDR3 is TGTGCCAGCTCACCACGGACAGGGGGAGTCGAGACCCAGTACTTC.

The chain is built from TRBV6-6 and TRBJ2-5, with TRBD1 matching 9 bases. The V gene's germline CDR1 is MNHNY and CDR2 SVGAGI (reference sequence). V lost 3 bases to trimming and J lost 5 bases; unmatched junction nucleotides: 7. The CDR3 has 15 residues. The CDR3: CASSYTGQGGETQYF. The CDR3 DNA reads TGTGCCAGCAGTTATACGGGACAGGGTGGGGAGACCCAGTACTTC.

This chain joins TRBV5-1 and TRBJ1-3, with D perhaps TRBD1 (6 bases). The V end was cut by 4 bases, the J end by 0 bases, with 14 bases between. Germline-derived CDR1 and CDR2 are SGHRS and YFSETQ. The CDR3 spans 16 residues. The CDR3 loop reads CASSLGDIRSGNTIYF. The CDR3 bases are TGCGCCAGCAGCCTGGGGGACATACGCTCTGGAAACACCATATATTTT. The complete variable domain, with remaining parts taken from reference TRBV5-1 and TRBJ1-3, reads KAGVTQTPRYLIKTRGQQVTLSCSPISGHRSVSWYQQTPGQGLQFLFEYFSETQRNKGNFPGRFSGRQFSNSRSEMNVSTLELGDSALYLCASSLGDIRSGNTIYFGEGSWLTVV.

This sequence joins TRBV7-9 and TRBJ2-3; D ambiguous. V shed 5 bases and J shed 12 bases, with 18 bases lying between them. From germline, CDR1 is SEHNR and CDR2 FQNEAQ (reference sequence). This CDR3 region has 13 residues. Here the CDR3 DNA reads TGTGCCAGCAGCCCGCCTCGGGCTCCAAGTCAGTATTTT. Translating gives CASSPPRAPSQYF. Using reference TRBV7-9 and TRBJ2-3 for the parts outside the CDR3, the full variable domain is DTGVSQNPRHKITKRGQNVTFRCDPISEHNRLYWYRQTLGQGPEFLTYFQNEAQLEKSRLLSDRFSAERPKGSFSTLEIQRTEQGDSAMYLCASSPPRAPSQYFGPGTRLTVL.

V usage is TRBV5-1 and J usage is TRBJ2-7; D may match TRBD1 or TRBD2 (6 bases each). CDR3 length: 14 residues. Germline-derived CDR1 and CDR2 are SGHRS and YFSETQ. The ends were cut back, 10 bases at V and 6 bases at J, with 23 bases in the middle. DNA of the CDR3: TGCGCCTCAGCGGGTGAACAGGGTGGGGGCGAGCAGTACTTC. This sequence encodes CASAGEQGGGEQYF.

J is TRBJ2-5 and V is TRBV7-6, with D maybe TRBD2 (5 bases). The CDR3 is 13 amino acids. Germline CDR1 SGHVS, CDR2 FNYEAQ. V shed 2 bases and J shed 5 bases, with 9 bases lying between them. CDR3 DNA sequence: TGTGCCAGCAGCTTAAATCCGGGGGAGACCCAGTACTTC. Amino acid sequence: CASSLNPGETQYF.

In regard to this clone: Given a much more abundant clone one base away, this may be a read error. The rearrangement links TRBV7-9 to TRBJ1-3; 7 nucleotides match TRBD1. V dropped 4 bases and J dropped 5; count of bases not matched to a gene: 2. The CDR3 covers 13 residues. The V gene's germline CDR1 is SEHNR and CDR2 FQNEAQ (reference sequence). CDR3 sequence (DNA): TGTGCCAGCAGCTCGACAGGGAGAAACACCATATATTTT. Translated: CASSSTGRNTIYF.

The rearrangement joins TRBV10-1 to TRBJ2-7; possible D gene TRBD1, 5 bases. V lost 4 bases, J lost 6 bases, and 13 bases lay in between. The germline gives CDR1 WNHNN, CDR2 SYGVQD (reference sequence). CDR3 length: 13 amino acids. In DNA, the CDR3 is TGCGCCAGCAGTGGACAGATCCTGGGCGAGCAGTACTTC. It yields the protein CASSGQILGEQYF.

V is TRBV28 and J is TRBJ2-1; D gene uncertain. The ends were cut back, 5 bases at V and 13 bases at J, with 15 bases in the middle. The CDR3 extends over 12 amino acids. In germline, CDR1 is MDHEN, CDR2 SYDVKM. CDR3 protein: CASSRAHTSQFF. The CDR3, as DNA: TGTGCCAGCAGTCGGGCCCATACCTCTCAGTTCTTC.

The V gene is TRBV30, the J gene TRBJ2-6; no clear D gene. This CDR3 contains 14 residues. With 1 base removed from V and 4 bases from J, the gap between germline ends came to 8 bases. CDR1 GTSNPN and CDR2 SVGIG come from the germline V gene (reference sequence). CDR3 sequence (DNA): TGTGCCTGGAGTGCCGACGCCGGGGCCAACGTCCTGACTTTC. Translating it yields CAWSADAGANVLTF. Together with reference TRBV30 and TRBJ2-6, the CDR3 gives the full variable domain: SQTIHQWPATLVQPVGSPLSLECTVEGTSNPNLYWYRQAAGRGLQLLFYSVGIGQISSEVPQNLSASRPQDRQFILSSKKLLLSDSGFYLCAWSADAGANVLTFGAGSRLTVL.

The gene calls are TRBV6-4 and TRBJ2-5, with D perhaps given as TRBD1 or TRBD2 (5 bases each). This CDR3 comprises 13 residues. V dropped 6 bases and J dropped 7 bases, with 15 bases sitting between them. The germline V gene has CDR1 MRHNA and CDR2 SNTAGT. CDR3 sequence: CASSRDPGRTQYF. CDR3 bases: TGTGCCAGCAGCCGAGATCCAGGGAGGACCCAGTACTTC.

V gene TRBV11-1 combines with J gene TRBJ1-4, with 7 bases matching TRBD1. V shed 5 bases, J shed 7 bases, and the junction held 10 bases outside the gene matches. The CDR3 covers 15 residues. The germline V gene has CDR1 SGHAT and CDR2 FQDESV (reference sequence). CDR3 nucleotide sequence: TGTGCCAGCAGCCTAAGACAGGGACGAAGTGAAAAACTGTTTTTT. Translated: CASSLRQGRSEKLFF.

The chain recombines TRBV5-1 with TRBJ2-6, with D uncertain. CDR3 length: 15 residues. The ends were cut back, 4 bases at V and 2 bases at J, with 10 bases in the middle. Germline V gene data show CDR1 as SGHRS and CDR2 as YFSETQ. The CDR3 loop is CASSATGTGANVLTF. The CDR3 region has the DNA TGCGCCAGCAGCGCGACGGGTACTGGGGCCAACGTCCTGACTTTC.

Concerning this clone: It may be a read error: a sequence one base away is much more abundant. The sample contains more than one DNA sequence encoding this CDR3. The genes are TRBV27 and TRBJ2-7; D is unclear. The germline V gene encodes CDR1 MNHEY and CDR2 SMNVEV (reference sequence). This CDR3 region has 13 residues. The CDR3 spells CASSTRIFYEQYF. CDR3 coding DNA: TGTGCCAGCAGCACAAGGATCTTTTACGAGCAATACTTC.

The CDR3 nucleotides read TGTGCCAGCAACCTGGGGGGAACTAATGAAAAACTGTTTTTT. Translating it yields CASNLGGTNEKLFF. V usage is TRBV28 and J usage is TRBJ1-4, with D possibly being TRBD1 (5 bases). This CDR3 contains 14 residues. V lost 7 bases, J lost 1 base, and 10 bases lay in between. From germline, CDR1 is MDHEN and CDR2 SYDVKM.

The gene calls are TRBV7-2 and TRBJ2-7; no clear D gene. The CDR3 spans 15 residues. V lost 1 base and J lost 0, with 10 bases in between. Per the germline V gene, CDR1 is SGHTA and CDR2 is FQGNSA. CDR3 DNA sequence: TGTGCCAGCAGCTTAGATGTACCAATCTCCTACGAGCAGTACTTC. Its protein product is CASSLDVPISYEQYF.

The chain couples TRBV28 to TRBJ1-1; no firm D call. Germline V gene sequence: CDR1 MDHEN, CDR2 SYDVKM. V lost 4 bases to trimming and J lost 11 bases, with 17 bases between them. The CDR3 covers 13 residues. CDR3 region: CASSSPSLLDAFF. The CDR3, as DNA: TGTGCCAGCAGTTCCCCCAGTCTTCTCGACGCTTTCTTT.

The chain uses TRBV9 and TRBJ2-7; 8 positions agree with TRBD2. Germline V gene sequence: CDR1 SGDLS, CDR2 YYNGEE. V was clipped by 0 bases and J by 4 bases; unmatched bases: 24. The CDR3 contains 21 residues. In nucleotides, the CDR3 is TGTGCCAGCAGCGTAGTCCGTTGGGTTCGGCTAGTGCCCCCGGGAGGGTACGAGCAGTACTTC. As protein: CASSVVRWVRLVPPGGYEQYF.

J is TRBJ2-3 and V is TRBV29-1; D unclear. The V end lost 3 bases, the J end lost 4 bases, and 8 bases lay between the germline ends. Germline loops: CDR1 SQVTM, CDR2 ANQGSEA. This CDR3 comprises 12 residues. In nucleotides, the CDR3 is TGCAGCGTTGAGCTAGTTGCAGATACGCAGTATTTT. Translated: CSVELVADTQYF.

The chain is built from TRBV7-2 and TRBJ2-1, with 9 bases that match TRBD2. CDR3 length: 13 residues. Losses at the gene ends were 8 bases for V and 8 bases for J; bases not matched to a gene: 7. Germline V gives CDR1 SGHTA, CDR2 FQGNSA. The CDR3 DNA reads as TGTGCCAGCGGGCGGGAGGGCCTCGATGAGCAGTTCTTC. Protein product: CASGREGLDEQFF.

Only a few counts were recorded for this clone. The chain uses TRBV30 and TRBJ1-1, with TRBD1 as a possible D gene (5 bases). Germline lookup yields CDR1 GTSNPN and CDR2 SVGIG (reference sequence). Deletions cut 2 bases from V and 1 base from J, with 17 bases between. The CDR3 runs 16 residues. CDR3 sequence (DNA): TGTGCCTGGAGTAATTCCAGGGTTAGGCAGAACACTGAAGCTTTCTTT. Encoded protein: CAWSNSRVRQNTEAFF.

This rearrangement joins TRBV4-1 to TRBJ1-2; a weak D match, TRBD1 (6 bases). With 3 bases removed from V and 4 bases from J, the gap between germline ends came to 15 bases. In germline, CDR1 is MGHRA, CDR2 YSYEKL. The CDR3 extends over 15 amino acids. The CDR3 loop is CASSHPTGPAYGYTF. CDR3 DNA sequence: TGCGCCAGCAGCCACCCGACAGGACCCGCCTATGGCTACACCTTC.